Listed here is a single T cell receptor (beta chain). TCRdb reprocessed the 5' RACE reads with MiXCR, giving one entry per CDR3 protein. The table lists about 160,000 distinct CDR3 sequences, about 18% of them singletons. The data derive from a study of CD8 T cells in ankylosing spondylitis. CDR3 length: 15 residues. Per germline, CDR1 MNHNS and CDR2 SASEGT. Trimming cost V 8 bases and J 4 bases, with 19 bases left between them. The specimen was blood, either unsorted or a sorted T cell fraction (not recorded which). This TCR was recovered from a male donor with ankylosing spondylitis or in good health (not recorded which). The V and J genes are TRBV6-1 and TRBJ2-3, with a possible D match to TRBD2 (6 bases). In nucleotides, the CDR3 is TGTGCCAGCCGTCTAGGGGACTTCTCAGCAGATACGCAGTATTTT. Its translation is CASRLGDFSADTQYF.